Each of the 15 T cell receptor beta chains below was sequenced from the same sample in a study of spatial heterogeneity in lung cancer. TCRdb itself ran the 5' RACE reads through MiXCR, one entry per CDR3 protein. The table lists 75,000 to 85,000 distinct CDR3 sequences, roughly a fifth of them singletons, with around 5.9% in the top ten. As for time point: sample taken at primary tumor resection. Sequencing of whole RNA from tumor, nontumor lung or frozen PBMC involved no sorting. This specimen was PBMCs, taken at surgery. The source of these receptors is a male donor with early-stage non-small cell lung cancer.

The V gene is TRBV5-6, the J gene TRBJ2-3, with D perhaps matching TRBD2 (6 bases). Per germline, CDR1 SGHDT and CDR2 YYEEEE. Between the trimmed V and J ends, which lost 0 bases and 3 bases, there was a span of 14 bases. This CDR3 has 16 amino acids. CDR3 residues: CASSLVRGGRTDTQYF. In DNA form, the CDR3 reads TGTGCCAGCAGCTTGGTTAGGGGAGGCAGAACAGATACGCAGTATTTT.

V is TRBV18 and J is TRBJ2-5, with D perhaps matching TRBD1 (6 bases). The V gene's germline CDR1 is KGHSH and CDR2 LQKENI. Between the trimmed V and J ends, which lost 6 bases and 4 bases, there was a span of 12 bases. This CDR3 is 13 amino acids long. CDR3 DNA: TGTGCCAGCTCGCTGGGGACACGAGAGACCCAGTACTTC. Translated, it gives CASSLGTRETQYF.

Here the CDR3 reads CASSTGTPINYGYTF. The CDR3 DNA reads TGTGCCAGCAGTACCGGGACACCAATCAACTATGGCTACACCTTC. The chain has TRBV11-3 and TRBJ1-2; a possible D gene is TRBD1 (6 bases). V was trimmed by 6 bases and J by 2 bases, leaving 16 bases between them. This CDR3 spans 15 amino acids. Germline V gene data show CDR1 as SGHNT and CDR2 as YENEEA.

This clonotype was seen repeatedly, ten times or more. The chain carries TRBV5-5 and TRBJ2-1; D uncertain. V dropped 0 bases and J dropped 3 bases, with 10 bases sitting between them. Germline V gene lookup returns CDR1 SGHKS and CDR2 YYEKEE (reference sequence). The CDR3 sequence is 15 residues long. In DNA, the CDR3 is TGTGCCAGCAGCTTGGAAGGGAATCACTACAATGAGCAGTTCTTC. Its protein is CASSLEGNHYNEQFF.

This clonotype was seen only a few times. The chain uses TRBV6-1 and TRBJ2-7; 13 bases fit TRBD2. V dropped 5 bases and J dropped 2; count of bases not matched to a gene: 3. CDR1 MNHNS and CDR2 SASEGT come from the germline V gene. The CDR3 spans 15 residues. CDR3 coding DNA: TGTGCCAGCAGTCGGACTAGCGGGAGTCCCTACGAGCAGTACTTC. Its translation is CASSRTSGSPYEQYF.

The gene calls are TRBV11-1 and TRBJ1-1, with a tentative D call TRBD1 (5 bases). CDR1 is SGHAT, CDR2 FQDESV, per germline (reference sequence). The CDR3 is made up of 15 amino acids. Trimming pared 1 base from V and 3 bases from J, leaving 12 bases between. The CDR3 sequence: CASSLGHGGDTEAFF. CDR3 sequence (DNA): TGTGCCAGCAGCTTAGGTCACGGAGGGGACACTGAAGCTTTCTTT.

V is TRBV27 and J is TRBJ2-3; D may be TRBD1 (6 bases). V shed 5 bases and J shed 6 bases, with 15 bases lying between them. CDR1 MNHEY and CDR2 SMNVEV come from the germline V gene (reference sequence). This CDR3 comprises 14 residues. For the CDR3, the DNA is TGTGCCAGCAGTAAGGCAGGGGTTGGGGATACGCAGTATTTT. Its protein product is CASSKAGVGDTQYF.

Ten or more counts support this clonotype. The V gene is TRBV7-2, the J gene TRBJ2-5, with a tentative D call TRBD1 (7 bases). The CDR3 consists of 15 residues. The germline gives CDR1 SGHTA, CDR2 FQGNSA. Deletions cut 1 base from V and 4 bases from J, with 13 bases between. For the CDR3, the DNA is TGTGCCAGCAGCTTAGTAAACAGGGGAGGAGAGACCCAGTACTTC. Amino acids: CASSLVNRGGETQYF.

This clonotype showed up just a few times. The chain combines TRBV12-3 or TRBV12-4 with TRBJ2-7; no firm D call. V lost 8 bases and J lost 0, with 11 bases in between. This CDR3 is built from 13 residues. DNA of the CDR3: TGTGCCAGCTCAGACCCGACCTCCTACGAGCAGTACTTC. This translates into CASSDPTSYEQYF.

The V gene is TRBV6-2 or TRBV6-3, the J gene TRBJ2-6; D gene ambiguous. This CDR3 region has 15 residues. The V gene's germline CDR1 is MNHEY and CDR2 SVGEGT. V lost 2 bases and J lost 0, with 5 bases in between. The CDR3 loop is CASSYGRSGANVLTF. DNA for the CDR3: TGTGCCAGCAGTTACGGCCGCTCTGGGGCCAACGTCCTGACTTTC.

This clonotype was counted a few times. CDR3 protein: CASSPGDSLAEAFF. CDR3 bases: TGTGCCAGCTCACCGGGGGACAGTCTGGCTGAAGCTTTCTTT. The chain recombines TRBV18 with TRBJ1-1; TRBD1 matches 7 bases. J lost 6 bases, V lost 3 bases, and 7 bases had no gene match. The germline V gene encodes CDR1 KGHSH and CDR2 LQKENI. The CDR3 runs 14 residues.

In DNA form, the CDR3 reads TGTGCCATCAGTGTGGACCTTGAGAACACTGAAGCTTTCTTT. This gives the protein CAISVDLENTEAFF. The V gene is TRBV10-3, the J gene TRBJ1-1; D uncertain. Between the trimmed V and J ends, which lost 4 bases and 1 base, there was a span of 10 bases. Per the germline V gene, CDR1 is ENHRY and CDR2 is SYGVKD. The CDR3 totals 14 residues.

The rearrangement links TRBV4-3 to TRBJ1-4; TRBD1 might be the D (5 bases). V was clipped by 0 bases and J by 4 bases, with 9 bases between them. The CDR3 is made up of 15 amino acids. Looked up from germline, CDR1 is LGHNA and CDR2 is YSLEER. CDR3 in DNA: TGCGCCAGCAGCCAAGAACGAGGGGTTAATGAAAAACTGTTTTTT. Translating it yields CASSQERGVNEKLFF.

The genes are TRBV20-1 and TRBJ2-7; D is possibly TRBD2 (6 bases). Germline CDR1 is DFQATT and CDR2 is SNEGSKA (reference sequence). The CDR3 extends over 16 amino acids. V lost 4 bases and J lost 4, with 23 bases in between. CDR3 DNA sequence: TGCAGTGCTAAAAGACCGGGACTCGAGGGGTCTTACGAGCAGTACTTC. Amino acid sequence: CSAKRPGLEGSYEQYF.

This clonotype has more than one count but fewer than ten. The chain is built from TRBV28 and TRBJ1-1; D possibly corresponds to TRBD1 (5 bases). CDR1 and CDR2 (germline): MDHEN, SYDVKM. V was trimmed by 1 base and J by 4 bases, leaving 10 bases between them. The CDR3 length is 14 residues. The CDR3: CASSLSRGGTEAFF. The CDR3 nucleotides read TGTGCCAGCAGTTTATCTAGGGGAGGCACTGAAGCTTTCTTT.